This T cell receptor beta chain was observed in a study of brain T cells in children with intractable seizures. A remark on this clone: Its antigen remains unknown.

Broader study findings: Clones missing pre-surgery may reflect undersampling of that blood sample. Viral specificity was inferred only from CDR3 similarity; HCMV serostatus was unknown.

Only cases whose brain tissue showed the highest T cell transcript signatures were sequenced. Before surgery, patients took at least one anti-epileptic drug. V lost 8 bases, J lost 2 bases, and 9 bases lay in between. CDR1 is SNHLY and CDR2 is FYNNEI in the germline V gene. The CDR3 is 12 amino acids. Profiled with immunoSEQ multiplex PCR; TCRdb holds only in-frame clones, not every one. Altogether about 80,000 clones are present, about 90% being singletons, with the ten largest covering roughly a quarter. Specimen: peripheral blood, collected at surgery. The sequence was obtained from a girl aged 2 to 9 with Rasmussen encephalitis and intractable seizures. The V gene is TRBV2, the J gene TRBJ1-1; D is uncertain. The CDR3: CASARGNTEAFF. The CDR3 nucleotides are TGTGCCAGCGCCCGGGGTAACACTGAAGCTTTCTTT.